The rows below give T cell receptor beta chains drawn from one sample of a study of CXCR3-negative and CXCR3-positive naive CD8 T cells. From the 5' RACE reads, TCRdb lists one entry per CDR3 protein and no DNA. The listing contains 100,000 to 150,000 distinct CDR3 sequences. Sequencing used naive CXCR3- CD8+ T cells from blood. The receptors come from a human donor in good health. Some clones in this sample may be carry-over from other donors' samples. Each CDR3 is given with its conserved first and last residue. The order of the fields is V gene, J gene, CDR3 protein.

v_call: TRBV9
j_call: TRBJ2-1
cdr3_aa: CASSVLGTRAGEQFF

v_call: TRBV29-1
j_call: TRBJ2-3
cdr3_aa: CSVEGSTGRIGDTQYF

v_call: TRBV19
j_call: TRBJ1-2
cdr3_aa: CASSTVDYGYTF

v_call: TRBV4-1
j_call: TRBJ2-7
cdr3_aa: CASSQGTVGYEQYF

v_call: TRBV7-9
j_call: TRBJ2-5
cdr3_aa: CASGTTLGGYQETQYF

v_call: TRBV6-2/TRBV6-3
j_call: TRBJ2-2
cdr3_aa: CASSYVRDRATGELFF

v_call: TRBV10-2
j_call: TRBJ2-3
cdr3_aa: CASSEFGRTSTDTQYF

v_call: TRBV27
j_call: TRBJ1-1
cdr3_aa: CTSSFTKNTEAFF

v_call: TRBV28
j_call: TRBJ2-4
cdr3_aa: CASSRRQGRLVIQYF

v_call: TRBV4-3
j_call: TRBJ2-5
cdr3_aa: CASSQDFTRQETQYF

v_call: TRBV11-2
j_call: TRBJ2-3
cdr3_aa: CASSLVAVTSTDTQYF

v_call: TRBV7-8
j_call: TRBJ2-5
cdr3_aa: CASSLATGGETQYF

v_call: TRBV29-1
j_call: TRBJ2-1
cdr3_aa: CSVEGGTSGSFTYNEQFF

v_call: TRBV7-9
j_call: TRBJ2-3
cdr3_aa: CASSLGGAGVTDTQYF

v_call: TRBV12-5
j_call: TRBJ2-3
cdr3_aa: CASGSVTGGTQYF

v_call: TRBV14
j_call: TRBJ2-1
cdr3_aa: CASSPYGLGGFYNEQFF

v_call: TRBV10-3
j_call: TRBJ2-1
cdr3_aa: CAIRLAESYNEQFF

v_call: TRBV11-2
j_call: TRBJ2-5
cdr3_aa: CASSRLAGGQETQYF

v_call: TRBV6-2/TRBV6-3
j_call: TRBJ2-1
cdr3_aa: CASTTGTPYNEQFF

v_call: TRBV29-1
j_call: TRBJ2-5
cdr3_aa: CSVEQRLGHNQETQYF

v_call: TRBV5-1
j_call: TRBJ2-7
cdr3_aa: CASSLGGRPPYEQYF

v_call: TRBV28
j_call: TRBJ2-1
cdr3_aa: CASRVGLAGAYNEQFF

v_call: TRBV5-1
j_call: TRBJ2-2
cdr3_aa: CASSLGGSREHTGELFF

v_call: TRBV19
j_call: TRBJ1-5
cdr3_aa: CASVNWGNQPQHF

v_call: TRBV3-1
j_call: TRBJ2-7
cdr3_aa: CASSLGPTTSYEQYF

v_call: TRBV28
j_call: TRBJ1-1
cdr3_aa: CASSSATEAFF

v_call: TRBV5-1
j_call: TRBJ2-7
cdr3_aa: CASSLRAGGLAAPYEQYF

v_call: TRBV18
j_call: TRBJ2-1
cdr3_aa: CASSPGQGTGNEQFF

v_call: TRBV5-5
j_call: TRBJ2-7
cdr3_aa: CASSIGTGTYEQYF

v_call: TRBV18
j_call: TRBJ2-5
cdr3_aa: CASSPPGPSATQYF

v_call: TRBV4-1
j_call: TRBJ1-6
cdr3_aa: CASSQPGQNSPLHF

v_call: TRBV29-1
j_call: TRBJ2-1
cdr3_aa: CSVDWQNEQFF

v_call: TRBV12-3/TRBV12-4
j_call: TRBJ2-7
cdr3_aa: CASSLAPTVHEQYF

v_call: TRBV7-9
j_call: TRBJ2-1
cdr3_aa: CASSLFPDYPNNEQFF

v_call: TRBV28
j_call: TRBJ2-4
cdr3_aa: CASSSGLAKNIQYF

v_call: TRBV27
j_call: TRBJ2-1
cdr3_aa: CASSFPWSVGEQFF